These 6 T cell receptor beta chains originate from one sample sequenced in a study of blood T cell repertoires in COVID-19. The table came from immunoSEQ multiplex PCR; TCRdb's copy has only in-frame clones and leaves some out. The table has 55,000 to 65,000 clones, more than 80% seen once. Sequenced material: peripheral blood. The receptors were gathered from a woman over 75 with active COVID-19.

The chain carries TRBV5-1 and TRBJ2-5, with 11 bases identical to TRBD2. Per the germline V gene, CDR1 is SGHRS and CDR2 is YFSETQ. This CDR3 has 16 residues. V lost 4 bases to trimming and J lost 2 bases; unmatched junction nucleotides: 7. The CDR3 nucleotides read TGCGCCAGCAGCGCCGTAGCGGGAGGGGGGCAAGAGACCCAGTACTTC. Its protein product is CASSAVAGGGQETQYF. Combining the CDR3 with reference TRBV5-1 and TRBJ2-5 gives the whole variable domain KAGVTQTPRYLIKTRGQQVTLSCSPISGHRSVSWYQQTPGQGLQFLFEYFSETQRNKGNFPGRFSGRQFSNSRSEMNVSTLELGDSALYLCASSAVAGGGQETQYFGPGTRLLVL.

The V gene is TRBV7-8, the J gene TRBJ1-1; TRBD1 agrees at 8 bases. Germline-derived CDR1 and CDR2 are SGHVS and FQNEAQ. This CDR3 region has 17 residues. V shed 0 bases and J 4 bases; nucleotides not matched to a gene: 10. CDR3 region: CASSLARTGRGVTEAFF. Written as DNA, the CDR3 is TGTGCCAGCAGCTTAGCACGGACAGGGCGAGGGGTCACTGAAGCTTTCTTT. The whole variable domain, remainder taken from reference TRBV7-8 and TRBJ1-1, is GAGVSQSPRYKVAKRGQDVALRCDPISGHVSLFWYQQALGQGPEFLTYFQNEAQLDKSGLPSDRFFAERPEGSVSTLKIQRTQQEDSAVYLCASSLARTGRGVTEAFFGQGTRLTVV.

The V call is TRBV28, the J call TRBJ1-1, with TRBD1 identical over 7 bases. V dropped 4 bases and J dropped 3; count of bases not matched to a gene: 8. The germline V gene encodes CDR1 MDHEN and CDR2 SYDVKM. The CDR3 runs 15 residues. The CDR3 coding sequence is TGTGCCAGCAGTTCTCCGGGACAGCCGTACACTGAAGCTTTCTTT. Protein sequence: CASSSPGQPYTEAFF.

V and J are TRBV19 and TRBJ2-5; 7 bases map to TRBD1. With V trimmed by 1 base and J by 7 bases, 15 bases remained unmatched. This CDR3 region has 17 residues. From germline, CDR1 is LNHDA and CDR2 SQIVND (reference sequence). The CDR3 region has the DNA TGTGCCAGTAGTATAGCCCTCGGACAGGCCTCCCGGGGGACCCAGTACTTC. Its translation is CASSIALGQASRGTQYF.

This chain uses TRBV6-4 with TRBJ1-3; the match to TRBD1 covers 7 bases. The germline V gene has CDR1 MRHNA and CDR2 SNTAGT. Trimming at V came to 4 bases and at J to 1 base, leaving 1 base not matched to a gene. The CDR3 has 14 amino acids. The CDR3 nucleotides are TGTGCCAGCAGTGGGGGACAGTCTGGAAACACCATATATTTT. Its protein product is CASSGGQSGNTIYF.

The gene calls are TRBV28 and TRBJ2-2; TRBD1 might be the D (6 bases). The germline V gene encodes CDR1 MDHEN and CDR2 SYDVKM. Trimming took off 11 bases at V and 4 bases at J, with 8 bases between the two ends. The CDR3 is 11 residues long. In DNA, the CDR3 is TGTGCCGTCAGGGGCACCGGGGAGCTGTTTTTT. Its protein product is CAVRGTGELFF.